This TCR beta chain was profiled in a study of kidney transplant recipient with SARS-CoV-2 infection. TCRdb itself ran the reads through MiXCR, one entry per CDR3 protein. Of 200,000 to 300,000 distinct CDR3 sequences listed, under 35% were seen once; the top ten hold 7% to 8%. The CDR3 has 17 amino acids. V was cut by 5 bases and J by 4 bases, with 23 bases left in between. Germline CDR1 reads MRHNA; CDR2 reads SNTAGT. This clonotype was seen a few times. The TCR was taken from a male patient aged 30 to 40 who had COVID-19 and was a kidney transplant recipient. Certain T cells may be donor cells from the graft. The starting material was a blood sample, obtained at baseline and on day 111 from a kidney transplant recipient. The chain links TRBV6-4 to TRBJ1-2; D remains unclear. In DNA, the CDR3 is TGTGCCAGCAGTCTGTGTTGCTCACACGGAAAGACCTATGGCTACACCTTC. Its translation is CASSLCCSHGKTYGYTF.